The sequence of this T cell receptor beta chain was determined in a study of cytomegalovirus exposure and HLA in healthy donors. Concerning this clone: Its antigen is as yet unknown.

This CDR3 is built from 14 residues. The V end lost 0 bases, the J end lost 6 bases, and 9 bases lay between the germline ends. Germline V CDR1 and CDR2: MNHNS, SASEGT. Researchers ran the PCR with 60 Vbeta and 13 Jbeta primers. Sequenced by immunoSEQ multiplex PCR; TCRdb stores in-frame clones only, minus some. The table for this sample gives more than 100,000 clones. Study conclusions and caveats: Within an earlier analysis, most TCR beta V segments proved productive either about 87% or about 30% of the time. With further analysis later on, most CMV-associated TCR beta chains appeared HLA-restricted.

The TCR was taken from a man aged 18 to 29 in good health and CMV-seronegative. V gene TRBV6-1 combines with J gene TRBJ2-4; D not certain. The sample comprised PBMCs. CDR3 protein: CASSEAPRGNIQYF. For the CDR3, the DNA is TGTGCCAGCAGTGAAGCACCTAGAGGAAACATTCAGTACTTC.